The sequence of this TCR beta chain was determined in a study of T cells after posttransplantation cyclophosphamide. Sequencing was performed with immunoSEQ multiplex PCR; in TCRdb, only in-frame clones are kept and a portion is missing. The sample presents roughly 35,000 clones, none singletons. In germline, CDR1 is MNHNY, CDR2 SVGAGI (reference sequence). The CDR3 totals 16 residues. J gave up 2 bases and V 7 bases, and 8 bases lay outside the gene matches. This clone was detected many times. This receptor was identified in a girl between 5 and 17 years old in good health, CMV-negative, and a related stem cell transplant donor. Sequenced input: PBMCs. The chain joins TRBV6-6 to TRBJ1-5; 10 nucleotides match TRBD1. The CDR3 loop is CASTGTGDVGNQPQHF. The DNA of the CDR3 is TGTGCCAGCACTGGGACAGGGGACGTTGGCAATCAGCCCCAGCATTTT.